A selection of T cell receptor beta chains follows, all from one sample in a study of cytomegalovirus exposure and HLA in healthy donors. Generated by immunoSEQ multiplex PCR, the TCRdb table keeps only in-frame clones and is missing some. The sample contains about 160,000 clones, more than 70% of which appear only once. Sequenced: PBMCs. These receptors all stem from a man aged 18 to 30 in good health and CMV-seronegative. The CDR3 runs from the conserved cysteine through the conserved F or W. A D gene is named only where the DNA matches it firmly. For some rows the clone size is stated as once, few or many, or as a class when expanded; others skip it.

V gene: TRBV18
D gene: .
clone size: .
J gene: TRBJ1-1
CDR3 DNA: TGTGCCAGCTCACCAAGTAACGGGAACACTGAAGCTTTCTTT
CDR3 protein: CASSPSNGNTEAFF

V gene: TRBV6-5
D gene: .
clone size: .
J gene: TRBJ1-2
CDR3 DNA: TGTGCCAGCATCCTGGAGGGGGGCTACACCTTC
CDR3 protein: CASILEGGYTF

V gene: TRBV6-5
D gene: TRBD1
clone size: .
J gene: TRBJ2-7
CDR3 DNA: TGTGCCAGCAGTTACTCCAGACAGGGGGGAGAGCAGTACTTC
CDR3 protein: CASSYSRQGGEQYF

V gene: TRBV27
D gene: TRBD1
clone size: .
J gene: TRBJ2-7
CDR3 DNA: TGTGCCACCGCGGACAGGGCTCCCTACGAGCAGTACTTC
CDR3 protein: CATADRAPYEQYF

V gene: TRBV18
D gene: TRBD1
clone size: once
J gene: TRBJ1-5
CDR3 DNA: TGTGCCAGCTCACCGGGACAGAATAGCAATCAGCCCCAGCATTTT
CDR3 protein: CASSPGQNSNQPQHF

V gene: TRBV4-2
D gene: .
clone size: .
J gene: TRBJ1-1
CDR3 DNA: TGTGCCAGCAGCCAAGAGCCGCACAGGCGAAAATCGAACACTGAAGCTTTCTTT
CDR3 protein: CASSQEPHRRKSNTEAFF

V gene: TRBV7-6
D gene: TRBD2
clone size: .
J gene: TRBJ2-2
CDR3 DNA: TGTGCCAGCAGCTTAGCGGGTCCTAGCGGGGGGAACACCGGGGAGCTGTTTTTT
CDR3 protein: CASSLAGPSGGNTGELFF

V gene: TRBV2
D gene: TRBD2
clone size: .
J gene: TRBJ2-1
CDR3 DNA: TGTGCCAGCAGACGGGGGGGAGGAGAGCAGTTCTTC
CDR3 protein: CASRRGGGEQFF

V gene: TRBV27
D gene: TRBD1
clone size: .
J gene: TRBJ1-1
CDR3 DNA: TGTGCCAGCAGTCCTCTAACGACAGGGGACACTGAAGCTTTCTTT
CDR3 protein: CASSPLTTGDTEAFF

V gene: TRBV20-1
D gene: .
clone size: once
J gene: TRBJ2-1
CDR3 DNA: TGCAGTGCTAAGCCCTACAATGAGCAGTTCTTC
CDR3 protein: CSAKPYNEQFF

V gene: TRBV28
D gene: .
clone size: .
J gene: TRBJ2-3
CDR3 DNA: TGTGCCAGCAGCTTAGCGCCTCGGGATACGCAGTATTTT
CDR3 protein: CASSLAPRDTQYF

V gene: TRBV28
D gene: TRBD1
clone size: .
J gene: TRBJ1-1
CDR3 DNA: TGTGCCAGCAGTTCGGGACAGGGAGAAACTGAAGCTTTCTTT
CDR3 protein: CASSSGQGETEAFF

V gene: TRBV5-1
D gene: .
clone size: .
J gene: TRBJ2-1
CDR3 DNA: TGCGCCAGCAGCTTCCTACAGGGCAACGGCTACAATGAGCAGTTCTTC
CDR3 protein: CASSFLQGNGYNEQFF

V gene: TRBV7-9
D gene: TRBD1
clone size: .
J gene: TRBJ1-5
CDR3 DNA: TGTGCCAGCAGCTCGTGGACAGGGGATTATAGCAATCAGCCCCAGCATTTT
CDR3 protein: CASSSWTGDYSNQPQHF

V gene: TRBV4-1
D gene: .
clone size: once
J gene: TRBJ1-1
CDR3 DNA: TGCGCCAGCAGCCAAGAGAATGGACAGATGAACACTGAAGCTTTCTTT
CDR3 protein: CASSQENGQMNTEAFF

V gene: TRBV4-1
D gene: TRBD1
clone size: once
J gene: TRBJ1-4
CDR3 DNA: TGCGCCAGCAGCCAACCATTAAGGAGGGGACAGGAGAGGGACGAAAAACTGTTTTTT
CDR3 protein: CASSQPLRRGQERDEKLFF

V gene: TRBV15
D gene: .
clone size: .
J gene: TRBJ2-1
CDR3 DNA: TGTGCCACCAGCAGAGATTTAGGGACTCCCCCTTACAATGAGCAGTTCTTC
CDR3 protein: CATSRDLGTPPYNEQFF

V gene: TRBV18
D gene: .
clone size: .
J gene: TRBJ2-3
CDR3 DNA: TGTGCCAGCTCACCAATGCAGGGGCGCAGCACAGATACGCAGTATTTT
CDR3 protein: CASSPMQGRSTDTQYF

V gene: TRBV6-5
D gene: .
clone size: .
J gene: TRBJ1-5
CDR3 DNA: TGTGCCAGCAGTTCTGCGGGGCCAAGTCAGCCCCAGCATTTT
CDR3 protein: CASSSAGPSQPQHF

V gene: TRBV15
D gene: .
clone size: .
J gene: TRBJ1-1
CDR3 DNA: TGTGCCACCAGCAGAGCTTTATCAGGCACTGAAGCTTTCTTT
CDR3 protein: CATSRALSGTEAFF

V gene: TRBV28
D gene: .
clone size: .
J gene: TRBJ1-1
CDR3 DNA: TGTGCCAGCAGTCCCTGGGGAGGGGGGACTGAAGCTTTCTTT
CDR3 protein: CASSPWGGGTEAFF

V gene: TRBV6-1
D gene: TRBD2
clone size: once
J gene: TRBJ2-7
CDR3 DNA: TGTGCCAGCAGTCGTAGCGGGAGCTACGAGCAGTACTTC
CDR3 protein: CASSRSGSYEQYF

V gene: TRBV19
D gene: .
clone size: .
J gene: TRBJ2-4
CDR3 DNA: TGTGCCAGTGCCGAGGGAAACATTCAGTACTTC
CDR3 protein: CASAEGNIQYF

V gene: TRBV6-1
D gene: TRBD1
clone size: .
J gene: TRBJ1-2
CDR3 DNA: TGTGCCAGCAGCCCTGGACAGGGGATGGGCTACACCTTC
CDR3 protein: CASSPGQGMGYTF

V gene: TRBV29-1
D gene: .
clone size: once
J gene: TRBJ1-1
CDR3 DNA: TGCAGCGTTGCGGAGCGCAGGGGAGGGACTGAAGCTTTCTTT
CDR3 protein: CSVAERRGGTEAFF

V gene: TRBV6-1
D gene: .
clone size: .
J gene: TRBJ1-2
CDR3 DNA: TGTGCCAGCTTGTTCCCGGGCTATGGCTACACCTTC
CDR3 protein: CASLFPGYGYTF

V gene: TRBV27
D gene: .
clone size: .
J gene: TRBJ2-2
CDR3 DNA: TGTGCCAGCAGTATGGGGCCCGGGGAGCTGTTTTTT
CDR3 protein: CASSMGPGELFF

V gene: TRBV6-6
D gene: TRBD2
clone size: .
J gene: TRBJ2-4
CDR3 DNA: TGTGCCAGCAGGACCCTTTGGGAGGGGAAGGACTACATTCAGTACTTC
CDR3 protein: CASRTLWEGKDYIQYF

V gene: TRBV10-3
D gene: TRBD2
clone size: .
J gene: TRBJ2-3
CDR3 DNA: TGTGCCATCAGTTACAACGAGCGGGGATTACTCACAGATACGCAGTATTTT
CDR3 protein: CAISYNERGLLTDTQYF

V gene: TRBV18
D gene: TRBD1
clone size: few
J gene: TRBJ1-2
CDR3 DNA: TGTGCCAGCTCACCACCGGGACAGATTATTAACTATGGCTACACCTTC
CDR3 protein: CASSPPGQIINYGYTF

V gene: TRBV19
D gene: TRBD2
clone size: .
J gene: TRBJ2-5
CDR3 DNA: TGTGCCAGTAGTATAAGACTAGCGGGAGAAGAGACCCAGTACTTC
CDR3 protein: CASSIRLAGEETQYF

V gene: TRBV6-5
D gene: .
clone size: .
J gene: TRBJ1-5
CDR3 DNA: TGTGCCAGCAGTTTCTCGAGTCGTGGCAATCAGCCCCAGCATTTT
CDR3 protein: CASSFSSRGNQPQHF

V gene: TRBV4-1
D gene: .
clone size: few
J gene: TRBJ2-7
CDR3 DNA: TGCGCCAGTGCGTCGAGTAACTCCTACGAGCAGTACTTC
CDR3 protein: CASASSNSYEQYF

V gene: TRBV29-1
D gene: .
clone size: .
J gene: TRBJ1-1
CDR3 DNA: TGCAGCGTTGTAGGGGGCACTGAAGCTTTCTTT
CDR3 protein: CSVVGGTEAFF

V gene: TRBV28
D gene: TRBD1
clone size: .
J gene: TRBJ1-6
CDR3 DNA: TGTGCCAGCAGTCCAGGGGGCGCGGGGTATAATTCACCCCTCCACTTT
CDR3 protein: CASSPGGAGYNSPLHF

V gene: TRBV6-1
D gene: .
clone size: few
J gene: TRBJ2-7
CDR3 DNA: TGTGCCAGCAGTGAAACAGGTGACGAGCAGTACTTC
CDR3 protein: CASSETGDEQYF

V gene: TRBV11-2
D gene: .
clone size: .
J gene: TRBJ1-1
CDR3 DNA: TGTGCCAGCAGCTACAGGGTCACGAACACTGAAGCTTTCTTT
CDR3 protein: CASSYRVTNTEAFF

V gene: TRBV9
D gene: .
clone size: .
J gene: TRBJ2-3
CDR3 DNA: TGTGCCAGCAGCGTAGAAGGGCTAGCGCTATGGACAGATACGCAGTATTTT
CDR3 protein: CASSVEGLALWTDTQYF

V gene: TRBV29-1
D gene: .
clone size: .
J gene: TRBJ1-2
CDR3 DNA: TGCAGCGTTGACGCCGCGGGGGGGGCCGGCGGCTATGGCTACACCTTC
CDR3 protein: CSVDAAGGAGGYGYTF